The TCR beta chain described here comes from a study of blood T cell repertoires in COVID-19. Study context: From the United States, Italy and Spain came samples of acute and convalescent COVID-19. Sources were T cells, B-cell-depleted T cells, or PBMCs; the material itself was cDNA or gDNA.

The trim removed 5 bases at V and 0 bases at J, leaving 6 bases unmatched. CDR1 is SGHTA and CDR2 is FQGNSA in the germline V gene. This CDR3 has 16 amino acids. As originally analysed: Cell counts per sample came from amplifying reference gene primers. Clones were read by immunoSEQ multiplex PCR, and TCRdb kept only the in-frame ones, dropping some. V and J calls and clone size are copied from that table; D and trimming were computed from the DNA. The sample yields around 100,000 clones, roughly 86% seen once. The receptor's source is a man aged 35 to 55 with acute or convalescent COVID-19. Sequenced sample: peripheral blood. V is TRBV7-2 and J is TRBJ2-3, with 9 bases fitting TRBD1. The chain's CDR3 is CASSHHRGRSTDTQYF. DNA for the CDR3: TGTGCCAGCAGCCACCACAGGGGGCGGAGCACAGATACGCAGTATTTT.